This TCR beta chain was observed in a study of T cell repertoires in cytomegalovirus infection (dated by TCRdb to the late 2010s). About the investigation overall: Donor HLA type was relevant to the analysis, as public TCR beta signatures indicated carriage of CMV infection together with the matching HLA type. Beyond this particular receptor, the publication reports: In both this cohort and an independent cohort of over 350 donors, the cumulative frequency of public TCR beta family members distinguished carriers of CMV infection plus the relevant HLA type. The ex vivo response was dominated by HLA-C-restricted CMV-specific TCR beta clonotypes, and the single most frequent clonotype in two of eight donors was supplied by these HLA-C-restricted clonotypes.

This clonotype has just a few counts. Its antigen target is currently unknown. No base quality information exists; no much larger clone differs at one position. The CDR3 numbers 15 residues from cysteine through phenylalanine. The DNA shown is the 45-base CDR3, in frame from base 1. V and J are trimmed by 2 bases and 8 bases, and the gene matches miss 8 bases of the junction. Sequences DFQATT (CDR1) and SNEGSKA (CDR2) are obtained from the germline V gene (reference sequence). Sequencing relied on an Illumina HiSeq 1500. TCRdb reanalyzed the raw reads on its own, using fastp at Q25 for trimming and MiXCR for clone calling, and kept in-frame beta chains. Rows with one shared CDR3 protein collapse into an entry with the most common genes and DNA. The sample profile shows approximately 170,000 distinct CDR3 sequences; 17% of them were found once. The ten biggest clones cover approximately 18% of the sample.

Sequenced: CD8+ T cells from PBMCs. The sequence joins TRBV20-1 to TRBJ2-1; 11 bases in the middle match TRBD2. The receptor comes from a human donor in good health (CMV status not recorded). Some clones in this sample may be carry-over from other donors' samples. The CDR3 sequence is CSARQLAGDVDEQFF. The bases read TGCAGTGCTAGACAACTAGCGGGAGACGTCGATGAGCAGTTCTTC.